A single sample is the source of the 31 T cell receptor beta chains below, sequenced in a study of cytomegalovirus exposure and HLA in healthy donors. PCR employed 60 Vbeta and 13 Jbeta primers. The repertoire was sequenced with immunoSEQ multiplex PCR; TCRdb's copy has only in-frame clones and lacks some. The data contain under 200,000 clones, about three quarters of them singletons. The specimen sequenced was PBMCs. The receptors stem from a woman in her thirties or forties in good health and CMV-seropositive.

As for this clone: This sample includes further DNA sequences coding for the same CDR3. The rearrangement joins TRBV6-5 to TRBJ2-7, with no clear D. Germline V CDR1 and CDR2: MNHEY, SVGAGI. V lost 0 bases and J lost 2, with 8 bases in between. This CDR3 is 14 amino acids long. The CDR3 protein is CASSYSSLTYEQYF. DNA of the CDR3: TGTGCCAGCAGTTACTCGAGCCTGACCTACGAGCAGTACTTC.

V and J are TRBV5-1 and TRBJ1-6, with 7 bases fitting TRBD1. After removal of 0 bases from V and 8 bases from J, the junction contained 8 bases not matched to a gene. The CDR3 sequence is 16 residues long. CDR1 SGHRS and CDR2 YFSETQ come from the germline V gene. Here the CDR3 DNA reads TGCGCCAGCAGCTTGGGGATTGGGACAGTTGATTCACCCCTCCACTTT. It encodes CASSLGIGTVDSPLHF.

This clone was recorded only once. The chain employs TRBV7-9 and TRBJ2-7; 8 bases line up with TRBD1. V lost 4 bases to trimming and J lost 4 bases; unmatched junction nucleotides: 9. The CDR3 is made up of 15 amino acids. Germline V gives CDR1 SEHNR, CDR2 FQNEAQ (reference sequence). The CDR3 nucleotides read TGTGCCAGCAGCTCCGGGACAGGTGGCGGGTACGAGCAGTACTTC. This encodes CASSSGTGGGYEQYF.

V usage is TRBV5-4 and J usage is TRBJ2-2; the match to TRBD1 covers 7 bases. Losses at the gene ends were 2 bases for V and 5 bases for J; bases not matched to a gene: 15. Germline V gives CDR1 SGHNT, CDR2 YYREEE (reference sequence). The CDR3 extends over 18 amino acids. The CDR3 nucleotides are TGTGCCAGCAGCTTACCTCGACAGGGAAAAGCTTTAACCGGGGAGCTGTTTTTT. Translating gives CASSLPRQGKALTGELFF.

The chain couples TRBV27 to TRBJ2-1; the D gene is possibly TRBD2 (6 bases). V lost 2 bases and J lost 2, with 10 bases in between. Per the germline V gene, CDR1 is MNHEY and CDR2 is SMNVEV (reference sequence). This CDR3 has 15 residues. Here the CDR3 DNA reads TGTGCCAGCAGTTTACCCGGGACTCCCTACAATGAGCAGTTCTTC. It yields the protein CASSLPGTPYNEQFF.

CDR3 bases: TGTGCCAGCAGCTGTCCCGACAGAAGCTATGGCTACACCTTC. It is translated as CASSCPDRSYGYTF. The chain joins TRBV21-1 to TRBJ1-2; the DNA was not compared with TRBD1, the D call given in the table. TRBV21-1 is an annotated pseudogene. The CDR3 consists of 14 residues.

A few counts support this clone. The chain employs TRBV30 and TRBJ1-2, with a possible D match to TRBD1 (6 bases). The germline gives CDR1 GTSNPN, CDR2 SVGIG (reference sequence). Trimming shortened V by 1 base and J by 4 bases, and 10 bases separated the two germline ends. The CDR3 runs 13 residues. CDR3 residues: CAWSGQEGYGYTF. Here the CDR3 DNA reads TGTGCCTGGAGTGGACAGGAAGGCTATGGCTACACCTTC.

This clone showed up just a few times. J is TRBJ1-1 and V is TRBV23-1; no clear D. TRBV23-1 falls under the ORF class, with uncertain function. V lost 0 bases to trimming and J lost 7 bases, with 12 bases between them. The CDR3 contains 14 residues. The CDR3 loop reads CASSQSRKPVEAFF. In DNA form, the CDR3 reads TGCGCCAGCAGTCAATCGAGGAAGCCCGTTGAAGCTTTCTTT.

This clone was seen just once. This chain connects TRBV30 to TRBJ2-7, with unresolved D. The CDR3 has 14 residues. V shed 3 bases and J shed 2 bases, with 14 bases lying between them. Germline V gives CDR1 GTSNPN, CDR2 SVGIG (reference sequence). CDR3 in DNA: TGTGCCTGGAGCCCTAGTCCTTTACCCTACGAGCAGTACTTC. This gives the protein CAWSPSPLPYEQYF. Using reference TRBV30 and TRBJ2-7 for the parts outside the CDR3, the full variable domain is SQTIHQWPATLVQPVGSPLSLECTVEGTSNPNLYWYRQAAGRGLQLLFYSVGIGQISSEVPQNLSASRPQDRQFILSSKKLLLSDSGFYLCAWSPSPLPYEQYFGPGTRLTVT.

The genes are TRBV19 and TRBJ1-5; TRBD1 agrees at 9 bases. V shed 4 bases, J shed 5 bases, and the junction held 6 bases outside the gene matches. The CDR3 is 15 amino acids. The V gene's germline CDR1 is LNHDA and CDR2 SQIVND (reference sequence). CDR3 nucleotides: TGTGCCAGTAGTACCCTGGACAGGGGCGATCAGCCCCAGCATTTT. Its translation is CASSTLDRGDQPQHF.

This chain uses TRBV7-2 with TRBJ2-2, with TRBD2 matching 7 bases. The V segment lost 5 bases and the J segment 0 bases; nucleotides outside the gene matches: 6. CDR1 is SGHTA and CDR2 is FQGNSA in the germline V gene. The CDR3 totals 16 residues. The CDR3 spells CASSRGGASNTGELFF. The CDR3 nucleotides read TGTGCCAGCAGCCGGGGAGGGGCATCGAACACCGGGGAGCTGTTTTTT.

The CDR3 reads CASSLDRSSNQPQHF. The DNA of the CDR3 is TGTGCCAGTAGTCTCGACAGGAGTAGCAATCAGCCCCAGCATTTT. The chain employs TRBV19 and TRBJ1-5; D is possibly TRBD1 (6 bases). Germline V lookup: CDR1 LNHDA, CDR2 SQIVND (reference sequence). The CDR3 runs 15 residues. Trimming cost V 5 bases and J 0 bases, with 11 bases left between them.

The chain combines TRBV30 with TRBJ1-2; D is undetermined. Trimming shortened V by 5 bases and J by 4 bases, and 11 bases separated the two germline ends. The CDR3 is 12 residues long. Germline lookup yields CDR1 GTSNPN and CDR2 SVGIG (reference sequence). The CDR3 DNA follows: TGTGCCTGGGTCTCGGTAACCTATGGCTACACCTTC. This codes for CAWVSVTYGYTF.

This clone has only one observation. This chain uses TRBV13 with TRBJ2-3, with D perhaps TRBD2 (7 bases). CDR3 size: 14 residues. Germline assignment: CDR1 PRHDT and CDR2 FYEKMQ (reference sequence). Trimming pared 5 bases from V and 11 bases from J, leaving 20 bases between. The CDR3 DNA sequence: TGTGCCAGCAGCCCCTTGGCGGGGGAAGGGGGGCAGTATTTT. Encoded protein: CASSPLAGEGGQYF.

The chain has TRBV2 and TRBJ1-1; D gene ambiguous. This CDR3 is built from 15 residues. The V end was cut by 6 bases, the J end by 2 bases, with 16 bases between. The germline V gene has CDR1 SNHLY and CDR2 FYNNEI. The CDR3 protein is CASRGLARPNTEAFF. The DNA for the CDR3 is TGTGCCAGCAGGGGTTTAGCTCGGCCCAACACTGAAGCTTTCTTT. Filled out from reference TRBV2 and TRBJ1-1, the complete variable domain reads EPEVTQTPSHQVTQMGQEVILRCVPISNHLYFYWYRQILGQKVEFLVSFYNNEISEKSEIFDDQFSVERPDGSNFTLKIRSTKLEDSAMYFCASRGLARPNTEAFFGQGTRLTVV.

The V gene is TRBV6-1, the J gene TRBJ2-5; possibly TRBD1 for D (5 bases). The length of the CDR3 is 13 residues. Trimming cost V 4 bases and J 11 bases, with 17 bases left between them. Germline V CDR1 and CDR2: MNHNS, SASEGT. CDR3 bases: TGTGCCAGCAGTGGCCAAACAGAATCAGGGCAGTACTTC. Its translation is CASSGQTESGQYF.

The chain links TRBV11-3 to TRBJ1-2, with 9 bases that match TRBD1. The V gene end was trimmed by 5 bases and the J gene end by 2 bases; junction bases not matched to a gene: 6. CDR1 SGHNT and CDR2 YENEEA come from the germline V gene. The CDR3 contains 15 residues. CDR3: CASSPGTGQNYGYTF. The CDR3 nucleotides read TGTGCCAGCAGCCCAGGGACAGGGCAAAACTATGGCTACACCTTC.

This clone came up once. V usage is TRBV9 and J usage is TRBJ2-5, with 11 bases matching TRBD2. Germline V gene data show CDR1 as SGDLS and CDR2 as YYNGEE. The CDR3 runs 15 residues. V trimming: 3 bases; J trimming: 2 bases; junction bases outside the gene matches: 3. CDR3 coding DNA: TGTGCCAGCAGCGCGCGACTAGCGGGGCAAGAGACCCAGTACTTC. Protein: CASSARLAGQETQYF.

The chain uses TRBV5-1 and TRBJ2-5; D perhaps matches TRBD2 (5 bases). V was pared by 7 bases and J by 2 bases, with 18 bases between. Per the germline V gene, CDR1 is SGHRS and CDR2 is YFSETQ. The CDR3 loop spans 15 amino acids. The CDR3 bases are TGCGCCAGCCGCGGAGGACTCGAGCCTCAAGAGACCCAGTACTTC. Translating gives CASRGGLEPQETQYF.

The chain links TRBV5-1 to TRBJ2-5, with 8 bases matching TRBD1. The V gene end was trimmed by 4 bases and the J gene end by 2 bases; junction bases not matched to a gene: 4. CDR1 is SGHRS, CDR2 YFSETQ, per germline. The CDR3 length is 14 residues. The CDR3 DNA reads TGCGCCAGCAGCGCGACAGGGGCACAAGAGACCCAGTACTTC. Translating gives CASSATGAQETQYF.

This chain joins TRBV14 and TRBJ2-7; 9 positions match TRBD2. V shed 3 bases, J shed 6 bases, and the junction held 9 bases outside the gene matches. CDR3 length equals 15 residues. The germline CDR1 and CDR2 sequences are SGHDN and FVKESK. CDR3 nucleotide sequence: TGTGCCAGCAGCCAGCCTAGCGGGGTGTCTGTCGAGCAGTACTTC. Its protein product is CASSQPSGVSVEQYF.

The chain recombines TRBV5-1 with TRBJ2-6, with D maybe TRBD2 (5 bases). V lost 2 bases and J 0 bases, leaving 9 bases between the germline ends. The CDR3 contains 16 residues. CDR1 and CDR2 from the germline V gene are SGHRS and YFSETQ. The CDR3 is CASSLPGSSGANVLTF. Here the CDR3 DNA reads TGCGCCAGCAGCTTACCGGGGAGCTCTGGGGCCAACGTCCTGACTTTC.

This sequence joins TRBV4-3 and TRBJ2-2; unclear D gene. The CDR3 runs 15 residues. Germline lookup yields CDR1 LGHNA and CDR2 YSLEER. V was cut by 1 base and J by 3 bases, with 9 bases left in between. The CDR3 protein is CASSQGDRDTGELFF. CDR3 DNA: TGCGCCAGCAGCCAAGGAGACCGGGACACCGGGGAGCTGTTTTTT.

This clone was recorded a few times. V usage is TRBV2 and J usage is TRBJ2-5; D may be TRBD1 (5 bases). The ends were cut back, 3 bases at V and 4 bases at J, with 18 bases in the middle. The CDR3 totals 16 residues. From germline, CDR1 is SNHLY and CDR2 FYNNEI. The DNA of the CDR3 is TGTGCCAGCAGTGAGATCTCTGGTCGGCAGGGAGAGACCCAGTACTTC. This translates into CASSEISGRQGETQYF.

The chain uses TRBV28 and TRBJ2-7; D perhaps matches TRBD1 (5 bases). The CDR3 contains 14 residues. Germline V CDR1 and CDR2: MDHEN, SYDVKM. The V end lost 5 bases, the J end lost 3 bases, and 14 bases lay between the germline ends. The CDR3 DNA reads as TGTGCCAGCAGTACGACAGCCACCTACTACGAGCAGTACTTC. Its translation: CASSTTATYYEQYF.

V is TRBV6-6 and J is TRBJ1-4; 9 bases agree with TRBD1. CDR1 and CDR2 from the germline V gene are MNHNY and SVGAGI (reference sequence). This CDR3 comprises 15 residues. V lost 4 bases and J lost 7; bases outside the gene matches: 7. CDR3 in amino acids: CASSSYRGQVEKLFF. Here the CDR3 DNA reads TGTGCCAGCAGTTCCTACAGGGGGCAGGTTGAAAAACTGTTTTTT.

The chain has TRBV7-9 and TRBJ1-1; tentatively, D is TRBD1 (5 bases). This CDR3 comprises 16 residues. The ends were cut back, 3 bases at V and 3 bases at J, with 17 bases in the middle. Germline V gives CDR1 SEHNR, CDR2 FQNEAQ (reference sequence). CDR3 sequence: CASSLASQGSYTEAFF. CDR3 coding DNA: TGTGCCAGCAGCTTGGCTAGTCAGGGAAGTTACACTGAAGCTTTCTTT.

The J gene is TRBJ2-1, the V gene TRBV27, with 7 positions matching TRBD2. The CDR3 sequence is 17 residues long. Losses at the gene ends were 5 bases for V and 7 bases for J; bases not matched to a gene: 17. Looked up from germline, CDR1 is MNHEY and CDR2 is SMNVEV (reference sequence). The CDR3 coding sequence is TGTGCCAGCAGTGGGGCGGGAGTTAGTTGGAGAGTAAATGAGCAGTTCTTC. It yields the protein CASSGAGVSWRVNEQFF.

The rearrangement joins TRBV19 to TRBJ1-2; D is uncertain. CDR1 and CDR2 from the germline V gene are LNHDA and SQIVND (reference sequence). This CDR3 spans 13 amino acids. Trimming stripped 0 bases from V and 2 bases from J, with 4 bases between. The CDR3 nucleotides are TGTGCCAGTAGTATAGAGGAGAACTATGGCTACACCTTC. The encoded protein is CASSIEENYGYTF.

The chain is built from TRBV7-2 and TRBJ2-5; D uncertain. V lost 3 bases, J lost 5 bases, and 10 bases lay in between. There are 13 residues in the CDR3. Germline lookup yields CDR1 SGHTA and CDR2 FQGNSA. CDR3 in amino acids: CASSFGSGETQYF. CDR3 in DNA: TGTGCCAGCAGCTTCGGTTCCGGGGAGACCCAGTACTTC.

The chain couples TRBV7-2 to TRBJ1-4; a weak D match, TRBD1 (5 bases). Between the trimmed V and J ends, which lost 0 bases and 7 bases, there was a span of 12 bases. Germline assignment: CDR1 SGHTA and CDR2 FQGNSA. The CDR3 has 15 residues. CDR3 in DNA: TGTGCCAGCAGCTTAGCCCCTGGCAGGGTTGAAAAACTGTTTTTT. It encodes CASSLAPGRVEKLFF. Filled out from reference TRBV7-2 and TRBJ1-4, the complete variable domain reads GAGVSQSPSNKVTEKGKDVELRCDPISGHTALYWYRQSLGQGLEFLIYFQGNSAPDKSGLPSDRFSAERTGGSVSTLTIQRTQQEDSAVYLCASSLAPGRVEKLFFGSGTQLSVL.